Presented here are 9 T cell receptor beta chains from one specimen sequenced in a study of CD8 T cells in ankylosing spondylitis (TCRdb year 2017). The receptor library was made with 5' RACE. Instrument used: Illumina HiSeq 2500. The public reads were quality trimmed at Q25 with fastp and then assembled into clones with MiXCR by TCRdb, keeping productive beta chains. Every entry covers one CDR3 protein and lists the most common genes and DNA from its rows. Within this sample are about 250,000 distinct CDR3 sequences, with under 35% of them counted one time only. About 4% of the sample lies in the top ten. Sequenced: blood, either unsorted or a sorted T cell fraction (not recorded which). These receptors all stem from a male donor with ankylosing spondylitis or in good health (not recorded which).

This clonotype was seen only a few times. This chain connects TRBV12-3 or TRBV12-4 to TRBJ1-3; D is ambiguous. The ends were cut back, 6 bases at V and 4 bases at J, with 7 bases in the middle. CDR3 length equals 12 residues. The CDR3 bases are TGTGCCAGCAGGCCCTCGGGAAACACCATATATTTT. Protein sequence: CASRPSGNTIYF.

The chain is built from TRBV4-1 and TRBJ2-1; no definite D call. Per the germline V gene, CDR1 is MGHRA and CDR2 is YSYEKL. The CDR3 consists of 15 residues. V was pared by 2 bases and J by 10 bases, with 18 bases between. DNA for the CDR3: TGCGCCAGCAGCCAACTGAAGGACCTCGGCAGGGAGCAGTTCTTC. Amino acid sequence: CASSQLKDLGREQFF.

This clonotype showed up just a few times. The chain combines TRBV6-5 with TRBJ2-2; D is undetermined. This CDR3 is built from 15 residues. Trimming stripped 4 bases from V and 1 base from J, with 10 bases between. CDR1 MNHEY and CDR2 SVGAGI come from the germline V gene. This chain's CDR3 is CASSFRPLNTGELFF. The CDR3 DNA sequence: TGTGCCAGCAGTTTCCGGCCTCTGAACACCGGGGAGCTGTTTTTT.

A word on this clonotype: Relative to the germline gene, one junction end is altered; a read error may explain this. The CDR3 protein is CARGLDRRRVNYGYTF. The CDR3 DNA is TGTGCTAGAGGTTTGGACAGGAGGAGGGTTAACTATGGCTACACCTTC. The chain carries TRBV12-5 and TRBJ1-2, with 7 positions matching TRBD1. This CDR3 comprises 16 residues. Per germline, CDR1 LGHNT and CDR2 FRNRAP.

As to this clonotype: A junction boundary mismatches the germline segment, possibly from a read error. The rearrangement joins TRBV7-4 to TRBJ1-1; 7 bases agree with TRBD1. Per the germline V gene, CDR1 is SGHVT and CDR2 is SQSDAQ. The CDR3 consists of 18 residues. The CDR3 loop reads CTSSQTSHIWDSVLSAFF. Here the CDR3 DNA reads TGTACCAGCAGCCAAACATCACACATCTGGGACAGTGTTTTGTCGGCTTTCTTT.

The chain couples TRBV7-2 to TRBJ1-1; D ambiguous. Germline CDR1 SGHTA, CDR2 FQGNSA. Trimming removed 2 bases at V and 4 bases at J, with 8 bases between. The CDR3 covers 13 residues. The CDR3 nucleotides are TGTGCCAGCAGCTTAACGGTCGTCACTGAAGCTTTCTTT. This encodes CASSLTVVTEAFF.

The CDR3 loop reads CASSYSGDGYTF. The CDR3 DNA reads as TGTGCCAGCAGTTACTCGGGGGATGGCTACACCTTC. The V and J genes are TRBV6-5 and TRBJ1-2, with a possible D match to TRBD1 (5 bases). With 0 bases removed from V and 6 bases from J, the gap between germline ends came to 5 bases. CDR1 and CDR2 from the germline V gene are MNHEY and SVGAGI. CDR3 length: 12 residues.

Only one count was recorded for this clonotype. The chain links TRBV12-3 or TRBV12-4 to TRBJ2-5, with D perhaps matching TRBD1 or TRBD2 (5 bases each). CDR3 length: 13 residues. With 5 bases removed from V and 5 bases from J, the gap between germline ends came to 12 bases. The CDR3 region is CASSGWGGETQYF. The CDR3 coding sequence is TGTGCCAGCAGTGGATGGGGCGGGGAGACCCAGTACTTC.

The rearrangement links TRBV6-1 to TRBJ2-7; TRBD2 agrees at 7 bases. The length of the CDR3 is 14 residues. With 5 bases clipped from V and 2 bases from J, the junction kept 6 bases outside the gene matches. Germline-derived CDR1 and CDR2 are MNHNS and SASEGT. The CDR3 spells CASSPSGGTYEQYF. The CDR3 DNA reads TGTGCCAGCAGTCCCTCCGGGGGGACCTACGAGCAGTACTTC.